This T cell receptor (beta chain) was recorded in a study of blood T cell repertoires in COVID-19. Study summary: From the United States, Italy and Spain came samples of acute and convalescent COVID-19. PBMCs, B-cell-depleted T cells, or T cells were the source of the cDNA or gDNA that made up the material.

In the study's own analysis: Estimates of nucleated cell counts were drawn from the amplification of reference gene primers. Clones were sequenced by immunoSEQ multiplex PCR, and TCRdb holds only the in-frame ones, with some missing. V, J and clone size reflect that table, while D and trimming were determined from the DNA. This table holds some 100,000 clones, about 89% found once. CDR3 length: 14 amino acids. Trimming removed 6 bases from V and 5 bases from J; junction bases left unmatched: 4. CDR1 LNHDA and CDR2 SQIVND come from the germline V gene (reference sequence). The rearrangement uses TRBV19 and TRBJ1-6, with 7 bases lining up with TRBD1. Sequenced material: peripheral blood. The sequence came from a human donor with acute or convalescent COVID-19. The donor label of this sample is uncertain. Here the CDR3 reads CASRGTVDNSPLHF. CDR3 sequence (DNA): TGTGCCAGTAGGGGGACAGTCGATAATTCACCCCTCCACTTT.